This T cell receptor (beta chain) was recorded in a study of tumor-infiltrating lymphocytes in oesophageal squamous cell carcinoma. This clonotype was recorded many times. This may arise from a read error, as a much more abundant clone is one base away. TCRdb ran MiXCR on the PCR reads and lists one entry per CDR3 protein. The sample holds 19,000 or so distinct CDR3 sequences, 30% to 40% seen once. There are 14 residues in the CDR3. CDR1 and CDR2 from the germline V gene are MNHEY and SMNVEV (reference sequence). V lost 5 bases and J lost 10, with 18 bases in between. V is TRBV27 and J is TRBJ2-1; D not resolved. The sequence came from a male donor with esophageal squamous cell carcinoma. The sequencing sample was made of esophageal tumor tissue. CDR3 protein: CASSSGSAAYEQFF. The CDR3 bases are TGTGCCAGCAGTAGTGGGTCGGCCGCCTACGAGCAGTTCTTC.